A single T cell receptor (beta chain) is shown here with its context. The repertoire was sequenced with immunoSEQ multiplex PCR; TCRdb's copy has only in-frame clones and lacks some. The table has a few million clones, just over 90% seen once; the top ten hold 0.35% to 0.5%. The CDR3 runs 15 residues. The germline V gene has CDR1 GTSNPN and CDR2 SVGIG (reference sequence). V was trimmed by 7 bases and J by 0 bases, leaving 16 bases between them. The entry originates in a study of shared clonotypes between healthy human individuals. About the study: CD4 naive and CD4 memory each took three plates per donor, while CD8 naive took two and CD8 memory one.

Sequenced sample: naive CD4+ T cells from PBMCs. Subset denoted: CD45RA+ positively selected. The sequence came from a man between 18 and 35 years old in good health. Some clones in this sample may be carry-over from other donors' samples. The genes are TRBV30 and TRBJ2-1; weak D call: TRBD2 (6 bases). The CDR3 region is CAYLWGGTSYNEQFF. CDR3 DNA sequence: TGTGCCTACCTATGGGGCGGGACCTCCTACAATGAGCAGTTCTTC.